The subject of this entry is one T cell receptor (beta chain). Original analysis: Reference gene primers were amplified, and this amplification served to estimate nucleated cell counts. Assay used: immunoSEQ multiplex PCR; TCRdb lists only in-frame clones, some missing. V and J calls and clone size follow that table, whereas D and trimming were derived from the DNA. The table records about 62,000 clones, about four fifths of them present only once. This sample is part of a study of blood T cell repertoires in COVID-19. Study in general: Samples of COVID-19 (acute and convalescent) were obtained from the United States, Italy and Spain. Nucleic acid was either cDNA or gDNA, and it came from T cells, B-cell-depleted T cells, or PBMCs.

The CDR3 runs 15 residues. Trimming took 5 bases from V and 6 from J; bases not matched to a gene: 9. Germline V gene sequence: CDR1 SEHNR, CDR2 FQNEAQ (reference sequence). The sequencing sample was made of peripheral blood. The source of this sequence is a woman aged 45-59 years with active or convalescent COVID-19. The chain combines TRBV7-9 with TRBJ1-4, with TRBD1 matching over 7 bases. The CDR3 region is CASSLTTGLDEKLFF. The CDR3 DNA sequence: TGTGCCAGCAGCCTTACGACAGGGCTTGATGAAAAACTGTTTTTT. The full variable domain, in which reference TRBV7-9 and TRBJ1-4 provide the parts outside the CDR3, is DTGVSQNPRHKITKRGQNVTFRCDPISEHNRLYWYRQTLGQGPEFLTYFQNEAQLEKSRLLSDRFSAERPKGSFSTLEIQRTEQGDSAMYLCASSLTTGLDEKLFFGSGTQLSVL.